A single sample gave rise to the 2 T cell receptor beta chains below, sequenced in a study of T cells expressing NK-cell markers. TCRdb re-called the 5' RACE reads, yielding one record per CDR3 amino acid sequence without DNA. The sample totals 440,000 or so distinct CDR3 sequences. The sample was blood T cells: a sorted CD56 or NKG2C T cell subset, CD4+ or CD8+ T cells, or bulk PBMC T cells (not recorded which). Source of these receptors: a woman aged 18-70 years in good health.

The CDR3 protein is CASSAGSSGVGEQFF. This chain uses TRBV2 with TRBJ2-1; TCRdb's assignment of TRBD2 cannot be checked, as there is no DNA. Germline V gives CDR1 SNHLY, CDR2 FYNNEI. The CDR3 length is 15 residues.

V gene TRBV24-1 combines with J gene TRBJ2-5; TCRdb designates TRBD1, a call that cannot be tested without DNA. The V gene's germline CDR1 is KGHDR and CDR2 SFDVKD. The CDR3 is made up of 15 amino acids. The CDR3: CATSARDGGQETQYF.